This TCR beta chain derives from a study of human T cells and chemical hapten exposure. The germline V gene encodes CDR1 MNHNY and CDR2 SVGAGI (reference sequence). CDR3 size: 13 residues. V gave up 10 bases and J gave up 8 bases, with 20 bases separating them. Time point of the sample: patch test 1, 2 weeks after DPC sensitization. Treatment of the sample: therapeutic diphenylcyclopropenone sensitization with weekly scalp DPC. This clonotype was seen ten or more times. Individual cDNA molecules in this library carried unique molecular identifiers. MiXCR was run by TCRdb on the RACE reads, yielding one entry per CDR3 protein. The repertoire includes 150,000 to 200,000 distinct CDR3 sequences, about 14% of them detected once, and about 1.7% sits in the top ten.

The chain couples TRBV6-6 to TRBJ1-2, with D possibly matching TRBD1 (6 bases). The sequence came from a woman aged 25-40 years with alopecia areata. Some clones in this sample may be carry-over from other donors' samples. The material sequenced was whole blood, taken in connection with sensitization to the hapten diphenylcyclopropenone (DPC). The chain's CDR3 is CATRGGGTKGYTF. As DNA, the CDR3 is TGTGCCACCCGAGGAGGGGGAACGAAAGGCTACACCTTC.